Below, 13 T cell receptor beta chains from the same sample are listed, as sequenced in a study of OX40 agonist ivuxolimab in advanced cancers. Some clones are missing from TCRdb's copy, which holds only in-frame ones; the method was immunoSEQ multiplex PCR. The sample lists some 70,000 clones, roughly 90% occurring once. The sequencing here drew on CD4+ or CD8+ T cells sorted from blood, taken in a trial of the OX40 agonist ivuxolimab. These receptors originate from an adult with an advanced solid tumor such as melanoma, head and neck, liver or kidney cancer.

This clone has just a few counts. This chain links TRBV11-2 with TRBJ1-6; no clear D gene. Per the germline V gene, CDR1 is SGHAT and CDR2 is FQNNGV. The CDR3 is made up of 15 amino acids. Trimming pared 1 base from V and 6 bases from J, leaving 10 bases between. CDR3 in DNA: TGTGCCAGCAGCTTAGGCAAGGTTCCTAATTCACCCCTCCACTTT. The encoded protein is CASSLGKVPNSPLHF.

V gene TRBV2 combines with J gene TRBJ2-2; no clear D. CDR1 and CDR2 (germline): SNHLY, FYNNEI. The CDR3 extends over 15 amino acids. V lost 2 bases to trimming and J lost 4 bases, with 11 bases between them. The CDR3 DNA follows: TGTGCCAGCAGTGAAAGCAAGGCAGGCACCGGGGAGCTGTTTTTT. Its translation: CASSESKAGTGELFF.

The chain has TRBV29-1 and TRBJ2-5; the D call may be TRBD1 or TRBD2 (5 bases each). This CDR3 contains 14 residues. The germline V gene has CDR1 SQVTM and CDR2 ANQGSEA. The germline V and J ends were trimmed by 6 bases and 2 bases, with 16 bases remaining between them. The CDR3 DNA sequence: TGCAGCGTGAAGCCTCCGGGACGGCAAGAGACCCAGTACTTC. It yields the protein CSVKPPGRQETQYF.

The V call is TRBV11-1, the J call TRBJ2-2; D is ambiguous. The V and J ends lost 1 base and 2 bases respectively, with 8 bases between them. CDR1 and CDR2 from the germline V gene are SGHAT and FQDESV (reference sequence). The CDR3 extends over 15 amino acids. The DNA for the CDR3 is TGTGCCAGCAGCTTAGTTGGTAGAAACACCGGGGAGCTGTTTTTT. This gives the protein CASSLVGRNTGELFF.

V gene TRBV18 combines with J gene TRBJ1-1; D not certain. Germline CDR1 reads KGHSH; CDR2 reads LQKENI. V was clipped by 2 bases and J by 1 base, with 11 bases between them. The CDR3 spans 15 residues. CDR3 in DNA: TGTGCCAGCTCACCAGCGGCAGCGACGAACACTGAAGCTTTCTTT. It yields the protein CASSPAAATNTEAFF.

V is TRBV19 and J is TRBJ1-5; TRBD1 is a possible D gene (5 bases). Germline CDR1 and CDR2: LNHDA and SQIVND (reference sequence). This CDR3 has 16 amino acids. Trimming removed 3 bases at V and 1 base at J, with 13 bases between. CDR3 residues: CASSIRGRLSNQPQHF. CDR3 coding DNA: TGTGCCAGTAGTATTAGGGGCAGGCTGAGCAATCAGCCCCAGCATTTT. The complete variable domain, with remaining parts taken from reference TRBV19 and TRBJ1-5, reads DGGITQSPKYLFRKEGQNVTLSCEQNLNHDAMYWYRQDPGQGLRLIYYSQIVNDFQKGDIAEGYSVSREKKESFPLTVTSAQKNPTAFYLCASSIRGRLSNQPQHFGDGTRLSIL.

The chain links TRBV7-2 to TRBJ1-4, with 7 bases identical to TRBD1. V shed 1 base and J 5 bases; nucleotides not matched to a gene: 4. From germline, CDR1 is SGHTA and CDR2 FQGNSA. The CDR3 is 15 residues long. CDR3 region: CASSLVGQINEKLFF. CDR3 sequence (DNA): TGTGCCAGCAGCTTAGTGGGACAGATAAATGAAAAACTGTTTTTT.

CDR3 amino acids: CASSARTGTGNTIYF. The DNA of the CDR3 is TGTGCCAGCAGCGCCCGGACAGGGACTGGAAACACCATATATTTT. The V and J genes are TRBV2 and TRBJ1-3; 8 nucleotides agree with TRBD1. J lost 2 bases, V lost 6 bases, and 6 bases had no gene match. CDR1 and CDR2 (germline): SNHLY, FYNNEI. The CDR3 loop spans 15 amino acids.

DNA of the CDR3: TGTGCCAGCAGCATACAGGCTAGCACAGATACGCAGTATTTT. Residues: CASSIQASTDTQYF. The rearrangement joins TRBV7-8 to TRBJ2-3; D perhaps matches TRBD1 (5 bases). The germline V gene encodes CDR1 SGHVS and CDR2 FQNEAQ. This CDR3 region has 14 residues. Trimming took off 5 bases at V and 0 bases at J, with 9 bases between the two ends. Supplemented by reference TRBV7-8 and TRBJ2-3, the full variable domain reads GAGVSQSPRYKVAKRGQDVALRCDPISGHVSLFWYQQALGQGPEFLTYFQNEAQLDKSGLPSDRFFAERPEGSVSTLKIQRTQQEDSAVYLCASSIQASTDTQYFGPGTRLTVL.

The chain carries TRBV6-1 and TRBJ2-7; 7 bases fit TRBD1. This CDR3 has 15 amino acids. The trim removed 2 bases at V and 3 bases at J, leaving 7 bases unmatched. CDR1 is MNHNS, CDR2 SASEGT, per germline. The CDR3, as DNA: TGTGCCAGCAGTGAAACCACAGGGGTCTTCTACGAGCAGTACTTC. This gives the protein CASSETTGVFYEQYF.

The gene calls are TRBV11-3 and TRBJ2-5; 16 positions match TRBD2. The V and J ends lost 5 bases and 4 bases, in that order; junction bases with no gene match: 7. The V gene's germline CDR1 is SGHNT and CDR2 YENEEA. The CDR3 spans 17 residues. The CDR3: CASSPGTSGGAAETQYF. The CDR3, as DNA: TGTGCCAGCAGCCCTGGGACTAGCGGGGGGGCTGCAGAGACCCAGTACTTC. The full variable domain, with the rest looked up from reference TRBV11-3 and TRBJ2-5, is EAGVVQSPRYKIIEKKQPVAFWCNPISGHNTLYWYLQNLGQGPELLIRYENEEAVDDSQLPKDRFSAERLKGVDSTLKIQPAELGDSAVYLCASSPGTSGGAAETQYFGPGTRLLVL.

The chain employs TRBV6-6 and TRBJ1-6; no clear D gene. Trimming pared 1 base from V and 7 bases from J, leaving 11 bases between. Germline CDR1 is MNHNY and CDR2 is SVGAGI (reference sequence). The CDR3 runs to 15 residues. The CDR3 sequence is CASSYYEERNSPLHF. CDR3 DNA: TGTGCCAGCAGTTACTATGAAGAACGAAATTCACCCCTCCACTTT.

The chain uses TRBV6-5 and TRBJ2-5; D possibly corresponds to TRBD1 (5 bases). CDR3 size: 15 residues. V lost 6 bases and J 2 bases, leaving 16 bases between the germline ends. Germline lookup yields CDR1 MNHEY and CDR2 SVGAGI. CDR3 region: CASSTSSPGQETQYF. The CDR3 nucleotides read TGTGCCAGCAGCACCTCCTCCCCAGGGCAAGAGACCCAGTACTTC.